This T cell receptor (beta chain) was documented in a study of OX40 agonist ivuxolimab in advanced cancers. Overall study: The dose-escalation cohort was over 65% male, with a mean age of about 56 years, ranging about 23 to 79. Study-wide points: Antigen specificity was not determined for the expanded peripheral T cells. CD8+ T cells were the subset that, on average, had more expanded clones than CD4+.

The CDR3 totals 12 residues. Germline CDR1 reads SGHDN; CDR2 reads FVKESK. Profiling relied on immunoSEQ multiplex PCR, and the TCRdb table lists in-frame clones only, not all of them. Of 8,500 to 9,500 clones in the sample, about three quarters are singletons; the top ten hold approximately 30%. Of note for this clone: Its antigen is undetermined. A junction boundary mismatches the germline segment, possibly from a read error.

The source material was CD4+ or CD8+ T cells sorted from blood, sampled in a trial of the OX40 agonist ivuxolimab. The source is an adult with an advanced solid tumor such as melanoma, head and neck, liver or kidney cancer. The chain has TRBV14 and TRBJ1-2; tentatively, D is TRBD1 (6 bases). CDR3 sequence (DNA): TGTGCCAGCAGTCTAACAGGGTATGACTACACCTTC. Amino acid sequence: CASSLTGYDYTF. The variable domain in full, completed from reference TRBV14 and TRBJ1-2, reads EAGVTQFPSHSVIEKGQTVTLRCDPISGHDNLYWYRRVMGKEIKFLLHFVKESKQDESGMPNNRFLAERTGGTYSTLKVQPAELEDSGVYFCASSLTGYDYTFGSGTRLTVV.